What follows are 5 T cell receptor beta chains derived from one specimen sequenced in a study of shared clonotypes between healthy human individuals (dated by TCRdb to 2020 to 2022). Libraries were made using the immunoSEQ multiplex PCR assay. The table was pulled from immuneACCESS by TCRdb, which kept in-frame rearrangements only. Such tables lose some clones; where checked, under half of the loss comes from unresolved V genes, and the rest has no known cause. This sample is represented by hundreds of thousands of clones; 97% of them were singletons. Jointly, the top ten make up approximately 0.057% of the sample. The specimen sequenced was naive CD4+ T cells sorted from blood. The sample's cell subset or site label, in plain terms: CD45RA+ positively selected. Receptor source: a woman aged 30 to 39 in good health.

The chain joins TRBV15 to TRBJ2-2; D not resolved. The CDR3 runs to 16 residues. In germline, CDR1 is LNHNV, CDR2 YYDKDF (reference sequence). Trimming cost V 0 bases and J 6 bases, with 14 bases left between them. CDR3 loop: CATSREAGEVPGELFF. CDR3 sequence (DNA): TGTGCCACCAGCAGAGAGGCAGGAGAGGTTCCCGGGGAGCTGTTTTTT. Drawing the rest from reference TRBV15 and TRBJ2-2, the complete variable domain is DAMVIQNPRYQVTQFGKPVTLSCSQTLNHNVMYWYQQKSSQAPKLLFHYYDKDFNNEADTPDNFQSRRPNTSFCFLDIRSPGLGDTAMYLCATSREAGEVPGELFFGEGSRLTVL.

The chain recombines TRBV13 with TRBJ1-1; the match to TRBD1 covers 9 bases. The CDR3 loop spans 14 amino acids. Trimming cost V 6 bases and J 2 bases; bases outside gene matches: 4. CDR1 is PRHDT, CDR2 FYEKMQ, per germline (reference sequence). CDR3 sequence (DNA): TGTGCCAGCAGTCGGGACAGGGCTAACACTGAAGCTTTCTTT. This translates into CASSRDRANTEAFF.

The chain couples TRBV27 to TRBJ2-7; 9 positions agree with TRBD2. The V gene end was trimmed by 5 bases and the J gene end by 4 bases; junction bases not matched to a gene: 9. The CDR3 is 15 residues long. In germline, CDR1 is MNHEY, CDR2 SMNVEV (reference sequence). The CDR3 nucleotides are TGTGCCAGCAGTCCTCTGGCTAGCGGGAAATACGAGCAGTACTTC. It is translated as CASSPLASGKYEQYF.

The chain combines TRBV11-3 with TRBJ2-1; 8 nucleotides line up with TRBD2. Germline trimming cut 5 bases from V and 9 bases from J; bases unmatched to any gene: 3. Germline V gene sequence: CDR1 SGHNT, CDR2 YENEEA. The CDR3 runs to 12 residues. The CDR3 DNA follows: TGTGCCAGCAGCCGTAGCGGGACTGAGCAGTTCTTC. Its protein is CASSRSGTEQFF.

This chain uses TRBV27 with TRBJ2-7; the match to TRBD2 covers 10 bases. The V gene end was trimmed by 5 bases and the J gene end by 2 bases; junction bases not matched to a gene: 9. There are 16 residues in the CDR3. The V gene's germline CDR1 is MNHEY and CDR2 SMNVEV (reference sequence). The CDR3 spells CASSPRLAGVPYEQYF. As DNA, the CDR3 is TGTGCCAGCAGTCCCCGCCTAGCGGGAGTGCCCTACGAGCAGTACTTC.